Listed below are T cell receptor beta chains from one sample, sequenced in a study of blood T cell repertoires in COVID-19. Profiling relied on immunoSEQ multiplex PCR, and the TCRdb table lists in-frame clones only, not all of them. The sample includes roughly 38,000 clones, just under 85% seen only once; the top ten take around 14%. Source material: peripheral blood. The receptors shown here come from a human donor in a cohort sampled during active COVID-19. CDR3s include the opening cysteine and the closing phenylalanine or tryptophan. A D gene is named only where the DNA matches it firmly. Expanded clones are given a class, and other clones once, few, many or no size at all.

j_gene	v_gene	len	abundance	d_gene	CDR3nt	CDR3aa
TRBJ2-1	TRBV29-1	13	-	TRBD2	TGCAGCGCACGGGCAGCGGGGGGAAATGAGCAGTTCTTC	CSARAAGGNEQFF
TRBJ2-1	TRBV27	15	few	-	TGTGCCAGCAGTTTGACAGGATACTCCTACAATGAGCAGTTCTTC	CASSLTGYSYNEQFF
TRBJ2-1	TRBV19	18	-	TRBD2	TGTGCCAGTAGGGGACTAGCGGGGGGCGTGAGGACCTACAATGAGCAGTTCTTC	CASRGLAGGVRTYNEQFF
TRBJ1-6	TRBV20-1	10	-	-	TGCAGCCCTTTTAATTCACCCCTCCACTTT	CSPFNSPLHF
TRBJ1-1	TRBV4-2	14	few	-	TGTGCCAGCAGCCAAGATCAGGGGCTGGGTGAAGCTTTCTTT	CASSQDQGLGEAFF
TRBJ2-7	TRBV13	15	-	-	TGTGCCAGCAGCCACCACGAGCCAATAACGGGGGAGCAGTACTTC	CASSHHEPITGEQYF
TRBJ2-2	TRBV10-3	15	once	-	TGTGCCATCAATCATAAACAGGGAAACACCGGGGAGCTGTTTTTT	CAINHKQGNTGELFF
TRBJ2-2	TRBV27	14	-	-	TGTGCCAGCAGTTTTAGAGGTTGGGCCGGGGAGCTGTTTTTT	CASSFRGWAGELFF
TRBJ2-7	TRBV30	13	-	TRBD1	TGTGCCTGGATCGGACAGGGAAAGTACGAGCAGTACTTC	CAWIGQGKYEQYF
TRBJ2-2	TRBV19	13	-	-	TGTGCCAGTAGTAACGAGGGTATCGGGGAGCTGTTTTTT	CASSNEGIGELFF
TRBJ2-5	TRBV6-5	14	-	TRBD1	TGTGCCAGCAGCCGACAGGGTGCGAGGGAGACCCAGTACTTC	CASSRQGARETQYF
TRBJ1-2	TRBV6-2/TRBV6-3	14	-	TRBD1	TGTGCCAGCAGTTACTCGAAGACAGGGGCTGGCTACACCTTC	CASSYSKTGAGYTF
TRBJ2-3	TRBV5-5	16	-	TRBD1	TGTGCCAGCAGCCCGAGCCGGACAGGCGCCACAGATACGCAGTATTTT	CASSPSRTGATDTQYF
TRBJ2-7	TRBV24-1	16	-	TRBD1	TGTGCCACCAGTGCCCCGCCGGGACAGGGGGCAATCGAGCAGTACTTC	CATSAPPGQGAIEQYF
TRBJ1-2	TRBV28	16	-	-	TGTGCCAGCAGTTCTCCTGGGGCACCTACTAACTATGGCTACACCTTC	CASSSPGAPTNYGYTF
TRBJ1-2	TRBV7-2	15	once	-	TGTGCCAGCAGCTTAGCGGCCGGGGGGGTCTATGGCTACACCTTC	CASSLAAGGVYGYTF
TRBJ1-4	TRBV10-2	14	-	TRBD1	TGCGCCAGCAGTCCTCCGGGACAGGAGGAAAAACTGTTTTTT	CASSPPGQEEKLFF
TRBJ2-3	TRBV7-2	15	-	-	TGTGCCAGCAGCTTAGCCCCGGGTCTTACAGATACGCAGTATTTT	CASSLAPGLTDTQYF
TRBJ2-1	TRBV7-2	15	once	TRBD2	TGTGCCAGCAGCCTTAGCGGGGGGTCCTTCAATGAGCAGTTCTTC	CASSLSGGSFNEQFF
TRBJ1-5	TRBV18	15	once	TRBD1	TGTGCCAGCTCACAGGGACAGGGGGGCAATCAGCCCCAGCATTTT	CASSQGQGGNQPQHF
TRBJ2-5	TRBV7-9	12	-	-	TGTGCCAGCAGCTTAACGCGGGAGACCCAGTACTTC	CASSLTRETQYF
TRBJ1-5	TRBV2	13	-	-	TGTGCCAGCAGTGACAGTCTGAATCAGCCCCAGCATTTT	CASSDSLNQPQHF
TRBJ2-2	TRBV9	14	-	-	TGTGCCAGCAGCGTAGGTAGCGCCCGCGGGGAGCTGTTTTTT	CASSVGSARGELFF
TRBJ1-6	TRBV10-3	12	-	-	TGTGCCAAAGGGACTAAAGAATCACCCCTCCACTTT	CAKGTKESPLHF
TRBJ2-3	TRBV5-1	15	-	-	TGCGCCAGCAGCTTCTTCAACTCGTACACAGATACGCAGTATTTT	CASSFFNSYTDTQYF
TRBJ2-5	TRBV5-4	16	-	TRBD1	TGTGCCAGCAGCTTAAACCGGGACAGTGCCTGGGAGACCCAGTACTTC	CASSLNRDSAWETQYF
TRBJ2-5	TRBV5-1	14	-	-	TGCGCCAGCAGCGCGGAGGGGGGGGCAGAGACCCAGTACTTC	CASSAEGGAETQYF
TRBJ2-1	TRBV5-1	16	-	TRBD2	TGCGCCAGCAGCCCGTGGGGACTAGCGGGCTACAATGAGCAGTTCTTC	CASSPWGLAGYNEQFF
TRBJ2-5	TRBV19	15	-	-	TGTGCCAGTAGCATGCCGCAGGGGATTCAAGAGACCCAGTACTTC	CASSMPQGIQETQYF
TRBJ2-7	TRBV12-3/TRBV12-4	13	-	-	TGTGCCAGCAGGGTAAACCAGGGAAACGAGCAGTACTTC	CASRVNQGNEQYF
TRBJ2-7	TRBV6-5	15	-	TRBD2	TGTGCCAGCAGTTCCAATAGCGGGGGTCTCTACGAGCAGTACTTC	CASSSNSGGLYEQYF
TRBJ2-3	TRBV11-3	16	-	TRBD1	TGTGCCAGCAGCTTAGGGGACAGGGCTATAACAGATACGCAGTATTTT	CASSLGDRAITDTQYF